This T cell receptor (beta chain) was sequenced for a study of blood T cell repertoires in COVID-19. Turning to the study itself: Sample material is recorded as cDNA or gDNA derived from T cells, B-cell-depleted T cells, or PBMCs.

Germline V lookup: CDR1 MDHEN, CDR2 SYDVKM. V lost 5 bases and J 2 bases, leaving 6 bases between the germline ends. The CDR3 is 13 amino acids. This clone was counted only a few times. Using immunoSEQ multiplex PCR, the repertoire was profiled, and TCRdb retains in-frame clones only, with some absent. The sample includes fewer than 95,000 clones, over 65% of them seen just once. The material sequenced was peripheral blood. The sequence derives from a man between 65 and 85 years old with COVID-19, enrolled during active disease. The J gene is TRBJ2-2, the V gene TRBV28, with D unclear. This chain's CDR3 is CASSVTNTGELFF. The CDR3 DNA reads as TGTGCCAGCAGTGTGACTAACACCGGGGAGCTGTTTTTT.